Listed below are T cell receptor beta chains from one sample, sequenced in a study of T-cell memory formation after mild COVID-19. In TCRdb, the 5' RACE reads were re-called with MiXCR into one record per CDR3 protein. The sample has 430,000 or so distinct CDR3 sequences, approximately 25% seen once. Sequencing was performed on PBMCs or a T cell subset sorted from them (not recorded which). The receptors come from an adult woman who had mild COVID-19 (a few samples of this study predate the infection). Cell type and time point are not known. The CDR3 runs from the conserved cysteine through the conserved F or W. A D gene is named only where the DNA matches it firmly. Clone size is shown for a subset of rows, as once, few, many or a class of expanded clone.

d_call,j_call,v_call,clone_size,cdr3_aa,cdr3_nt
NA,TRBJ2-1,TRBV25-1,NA,CASSEGGLAQGDEQFF,TGTGCCAGCAGTGAAGGAGGACTAGCCCAGGGGGATGAGCAGTTCTTC
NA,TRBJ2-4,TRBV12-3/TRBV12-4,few,CASSSRWVAKNIQYF,TGTGCCAGCAGTTCCCGATGGGTAGCCAAAAACATTCAGTACTTC
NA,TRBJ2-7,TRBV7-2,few,CASSLDLDHEQYF,TGTGCCAGCAGCTTAGACCTAGACCACGAGCAGTACTTC
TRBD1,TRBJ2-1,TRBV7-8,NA,CASSSQTGARNEQFF,TGTGCCAGCAGCTCCCAGACAGGGGCGAGGAATGAGCAGTTCTTC
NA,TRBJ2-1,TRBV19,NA,CAIDTGTTYNEQFF,TGTGCCATCGACACCGGGACAACCTACAATGAGCAGTTCTTC
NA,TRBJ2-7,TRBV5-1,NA,CASSLVPVSSYEQYF,TGCGCCAGCAGCTTGGTTCCGGTTTCAAGCTACGAGCAGTACTTC
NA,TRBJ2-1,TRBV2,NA,CASDLRKDGMGSNEQFF,TGTGCCAGCGACTTAAGGAAGGACGGGATGGGATCCAATGAGCAGTTCTTC
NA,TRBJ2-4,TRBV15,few,CATATDTTGIQYF,TGTGCCACGGCAACTGACACGACGGGCATTCAGTACTTC
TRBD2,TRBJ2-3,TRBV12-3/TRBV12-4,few,CASSLLLAGVDTQYF,TGTGCCAGCAGTCTACTGCTAGCGGGGGTAGATACGCAGTATTTT
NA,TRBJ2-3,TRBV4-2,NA,CASSQDPGGSSTDTQYF,TGTGCCAGCAGCCAAGACCCCGGGGGCTCTAGCACAGATACGCAGTATTTT
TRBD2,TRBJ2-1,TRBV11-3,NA,CASSPGLAGEYSSYNEQFF,TGTGCCAGCAGCCCGGGACTAGCGGGAGAGTACAGCTCCTACAATGAGCAGTTCTTC
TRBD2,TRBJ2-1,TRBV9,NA,CASSKTSGGNEQFF,TGTGCCAGCAGTAAAACTAGCGGGGGGAATGAGCAGTTCTTC
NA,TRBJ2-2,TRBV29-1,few,CSGKMGLASGELFF,TGCAGCGGGAAGATGGGACTTGCCAGCGGGGAGCTGTTTTTT